Following are 6 T cell receptor beta chains from one sample sequenced in a study of CD8+ T cells in alopecia areata. RNA was extracted and reverse transcribed into cDNA as the sequencing template. Profiled with immunoSEQ multiplex PCR; TCRdb holds only in-frame clones, not every one. The data contain 200,000 to 250,000 clones, around 67% of them singletons. Sequenced material: CD4+ T cells sorted from blood, taken at week 0. The receptors derive from a human donor with alopecia areata.

V and J are TRBV9 and TRBJ2-1, with D perhaps TRBD2 (6 bases). The CDR3 totals 13 residues. Trimming removed 3 bases from V and 9 bases from J, with 13 bases in between. Germline lookup yields CDR1 SGDLS and CDR2 YYNGEE. In DNA, the CDR3 is TGTGCCAGCAGCGCGGGGGAGCTCGGTGAGCAGTTCTTC. It codes for CASSAGELGEQFF.

As concerns this clone: The same CDR3 arises from other DNA sequences in this sample as well. This rearrangement joins TRBV5-1 to TRBJ2-5, with D possibly being TRBD1 (6 bases). V was trimmed by 5 bases and J by 1 base, leaving 9 bases between them. Germline CDR1 is SGHRS and CDR2 is YFSETQ. This CDR3 is 13 amino acids long. This CDR3 reads CASSGTSQETQYF. The CDR3 DNA follows: TGCGCCAGCAGTGGGACATCCCAAGAGACCCAGTACTTC.

A few counts support this clone. The V gene is TRBV2, the J gene TRBJ2-1; maybe TRBD2 (5 bases). Looked up from germline, CDR1 is SNHLY and CDR2 is FYNNEI. This CDR3 comprises 13 residues. V lost 7 bases and J 8 bases, leaving 15 bases between the germline ends. CDR3 region: CASTGLRAYEQFF. CDR3 in DNA: TGTGCCAGCACAGGACTGAGAGCCTATGAGCAGTTCTTC. Variable domain in full (rest from reference TRBV2 and TRBJ2-1): EPEVTQTPSHQVTQMGQEVILRCVPISNHLYFYWYRQILGQKVEFLVSFYNNEISEKSEIFDDQFSVERPDGSNFTLKIRSTKLEDSAMYFCASTGLRAYEQFFGPGTRLTVL.

This clone appeared a single time. The V gene is TRBV18, the J gene TRBJ1-5; D possibly corresponds to TRBD1 (5 bases). CDR1 KGHSH and CDR2 LQKENI come from the germline V gene. Trimming removed 2 bases from V and 7 bases from J, with 12 bases in between. The CDR3 length is 14 residues. The CDR3 protein is CASSPVRRGQPQHF. The CDR3, as DNA: TGTGCCAGCTCACCAGTACGGAGGGGACAGCCCCAGCATTTT.

The chain couples TRBV30 to TRBJ1-4; tentative D call: TRBD1 (6 bases). The CDR3 runs to 13 residues. Germline V gene lookup returns CDR1 GTSNPN and CDR2 SVGIG (reference sequence). V was pared by 4 bases and J by 6 bases, with 12 bases between. CDR3 loop: CAWNTGGDEKLFF. CDR3 nucleotide sequence: TGTGCCTGGAACACGGGGGGCGATGAAAAACTGTTTTTT.

The CDR3 nucleotides read TGCAGCGTGGGAATTTTGCGCAATCAGCCCCAGCATTTT. As protein: CSVGILRNQPQHF. The chain uses TRBV29-1 and TRBJ1-5; D call uncertain. The V end lost 6 bases, the J end lost 2 bases, and 11 bases lay between the germline ends. The germline CDR1 and CDR2 sequences are SQVTM and ANQGSEA. CDR3 length: 13 amino acids.